Following are 17 T cell receptor beta chains from one sample sequenced in a study of cytomegalovirus exposure and HLA in healthy donors. Primers for the PCR totalled 60 Vbeta and 13 Jbeta. This table comes from immunoSEQ multiplex PCR, and its TCRdb copy is limited to in-frame clones, with some not included. The sample has about 170,000 clones, more than 70% seen once; the top ten hold 1.5%. The sample was PBMCs. The receptors derive from a male donor in good health and CMV-seronegative.

V usage is TRBV6-6 and J usage is TRBJ1-2; D remains ambiguous. Germline V gene data show CDR1 as MNHNY and CDR2 as SVGAGI (reference sequence). Trimming took off 6 bases at V and 4 bases at J, with 3 bases between the two ends. This CDR3 contains 10 residues. The CDR3 protein is CASRAYGYTF. In DNA form, the CDR3 reads TGTGCCAGCAGAGCCTATGGCTACACCTTC.

A single count supports this clone. The genes are TRBV7-9 and TRBJ2-3; 7 bases fit TRBD2. CDR1 is SEHNR, CDR2 FQNEAQ, per germline (reference sequence). The CDR3 length is 13 residues. Trimming at V came to 9 bases and at J to 4 bases, leaving 7 bases not matched to a gene. CDR3 DNA: TGTGCCAGTAAAGCGGGATTGGCAGATACGCAGTATTTT. Protein product: CASKAGLADTQYF. The full variable domain, its missing parts supplied by reference TRBV7-9 and TRBJ2-3, is DTGVSQNPRHKITKRGQNVTFRCDPISEHNRLYWYRQTLGQGPEFLTYFQNEAQLEKSRLLSDRFSAERPKGSFSTLEIQRTEQGDSAMYLCASKAGLADTQYFGPGTRLTVL.

In this sample, this clone turned up a few times. The sample has other DNA sequences that encode this CDR3 too. The chain carries TRBV6-5 and TRBJ2-7, with D possibly matching TRBD1 (6 bases). Trimming took 0 bases from V and 1 from J, leaving 13 bases between them. Germline-derived CDR1 and CDR2 are MNHEY and SVGAGI. The CDR3 contains 16 residues. The CDR3 DNA sequence: TGTGCCAGCAGTTACTCGAGCAGGGGAAGGTCCTACGAGCAGTACTTC. Amino acid sequence: CASSYSSRGRSYEQYF.

The rearrangement joins TRBV6-5 to TRBJ1-2; D unresolved. The germline V gene has CDR1 MNHEY and CDR2 SVGAGI. This CDR3 has 11 residues. V lost 4 bases and J 7 bases, leaving 7 bases between the germline ends. CDR3 sequence reads: CASSFSGGYTF. The CDR3 DNA is TGTGCCAGCAGTTTTTCAGGTGGCTACACCTTC.

CDR3: CASSSLTGGLETQYF. The CDR3 nucleotides read TGTGCCAGCAGCTCCCTGACAGGGGGCTTGGAGACCCAGTACTTC. The chain joins TRBV28 to TRBJ2-5, with TRBD1 matching over 10 bases. After removal of 6 bases from V and 5 bases from J, the junction contained 9 bases not matched to a gene. Germline-derived CDR1 and CDR2 are MDHEN and SYDVKM. This CDR3 spans 15 amino acids.

This clone was counted between two and nine times. The chain employs TRBV18 and TRBJ2-1; 8 bases map to TRBD2. Trimming cost V 5 bases and J 6 bases; bases outside gene matches: 12. Germline V lookup: CDR1 KGHSH, CDR2 LQKENI. The CDR3 covers 16 residues. This CDR3 reads CASSSDKGLGFNEQFF. The DNA of the CDR3 is TGTGCCAGCTCATCTGATAAGGGACTAGGCTTCAATGAGCAGTTCTTC.

The genes are TRBV7-8 and TRBJ2-5; possible D gene TRBD1, 6 bases. TRBJ2-7 matches the DNA end more closely, so the J call is doubtful. Germline assignment: CDR1 SGHVS and CDR2 FQNEAQ. The CDR3 spans 13 residues. This chain's CDR3 is CASSRGGTYEQYF. The CDR3 nucleotides read TGTGCCAGCAGTCGAGGGGGAACCTACGAGCAGTACTTC.

This chain links TRBV23-1 with TRBJ1-4; a weak D match, TRBD1 (5 bases). TRBV23-1 is marked as an open reading frame, function uncertain. The CDR3 is 17 amino acids. V lost 0 bases and J lost 0, with 11 bases in between. CDR3 DNA: TGCGCCAGCAGTCAATCCCAGGGTGGCTCAACTAATGAAAAACTGTTTTTT. It specifies CASSQSQGGSTNEKLFF.

This clone appeared a single time. The genes are TRBV28 and TRBJ2-1; D gene ambiguous. V lost 2 bases and J lost 4, with 24 bases in between. The V gene's germline CDR1 is MDHEN and CDR2 SYDVKM. This CDR3 comprises 19 residues. The DNA of the CDR3 is TGTGCCAGCAGTTTACCCGATCCACAAATGGCTCAGAAATACAATGAGCAGTTCTTC. This translates into CASSLPDPQMAQKYNEQFF.

The table lists this clone with a count of one. The CDR3 nucleotides read TGCAGCGGGAAGACAGACGGTCCCTTCCACGAGCAGTACTTC. Its translation is CSGKTDGPFHEQYF. This chain uses TRBV29-1 with TRBJ2-7; a possible D gene is TRBD1 (5 bases). This CDR3 is 14 amino acids long. The V end was cut by 7 bases, the J end by 5 bases, with 21 bases between. The germline V gene encodes CDR1 SQVTM and CDR2 ANQGSEA.

This clone was picked up one time. The J gene is TRBJ1-5, the V gene TRBV6-6, with 8 positions matching TRBD1. Trimming took 4 bases from V and 1 from J; bases not matched to a gene: 6. From germline, CDR1 is MNHNY and CDR2 SVGAGI (reference sequence). The CDR3 loop spans 16 amino acids. Here the CDR3 DNA reads TGTGCCAGCAGTTCCCCGACAGGGGCGAGCAATCAGCCCCAGCATTTT. Translation gives CASSSPTGASNQPQHF.

The gene calls are TRBV5-1 and TRBJ2-3, with 7 positions matching TRBD1. Trimming removed 4 bases from V and 0 bases from J; junction bases left unmatched: 5. Germline CDR1 and CDR2: SGHRS and YFSETQ. The CDR3 is 15 amino acids. CDR3 sequence: CASSQQTGSTDTQYF. DNA for the CDR3: TGCGCCAGCAGCCAACAGACAGGGAGCACAGATACGCAGTATTTT.

This chain joins TRBV18 and TRBJ1-2; D remains ambiguous. The V gene's germline CDR1 is KGHSH and CDR2 LQKENI. The CDR3 contains 15 residues. V was clipped by 2 bases and J by 4 bases, with 14 bases between them. The CDR3 protein is CASSPSGSLPYGYTF. In nucleotides, the CDR3 is TGTGCCAGCTCACCAAGCGGCAGTCTCCCCTATGGCTACACCTTC.

The chain couples TRBV28 to TRBJ2-7; 9 bases match TRBD1. CDR1 and CDR2 from the germline V gene are MDHEN and SYDVKM. The ends lost 3 bases at V and 3 bases at J; junction bases unmatched: 12. This CDR3 has 17 amino acids. The CDR3 loop is CASSFTAPGQGSYEQYF. The DNA for the CDR3 is TGTGCCAGCAGTTTTACAGCGCCGGGACAGGGAAGCTACGAGCAGTACTTC.

Only a few counts were recorded for this clone. This chain uses TRBV9 with TRBJ2-1; D perhaps matches TRBD2 (5 bases). CDR1 SGDLS and CDR2 YYNGEE come from the germline V gene. This CDR3 is 12 amino acids long. Trimming removed 7 bases at V and 3 bases at J, with 8 bases between. The chain's CDR3 is CASGRGYNEQFF. CDR3 nucleotides: TGTGCCAGCGGGAGAGGCTACAATGAGCAGTTCTTC.

The count of this clone is one. This chain links TRBV14 with TRBJ1-5, with 9 positions matching TRBD1. The CDR3 consists of 16 residues. Germline CDR1 reads SGHDN; CDR2 reads FVKESK. V shed 2 bases, J shed 4 bases, and the junction held 6 bases outside the gene matches. The CDR3 sequence: CASSQFYRGLNQPQHF. DNA of the CDR3: TGTGCCAGCAGCCAATTTTACAGGGGGCTTAATCAGCCCCAGCATTTT.

The J gene is TRBJ2-5, the V gene TRBV21-1; the table gives TRBD1 as D, unverified against the DNA. The J call may be in error: the DNA end matches TRBJ2-7 better. TRBV21-1 is flagged as a pseudogene. The CDR3 length is 16 residues. The DNA of the CDR3 is TGTGCCAGCAGCAAAGTGGACAGACAAGAAGGATACGAGCAGTACTTC. This encodes CASSKVDRQEGYEQYF.